These T cell receptor beta chains were read from a single sample in a study of cytomegalovirus exposure and HLA in healthy donors. The assay was immunoSEQ multiplex PCR, and TCRdb's table has in-frame clones only and misses some. The sample records under 100,000 clones, roughly 85% being singletons. The sample was PBMCs. These receptors originate from a man in his thirties or forties in good health and CMV-seronegative. CDR3s include the opening cysteine and the closing phenylalanine or tryptophan. D genes are given only for firm matches.

j_call d_call v_call cdr3_aa
TRBJ2-7 TRBD2 TRBV7-8 CASSNGGGLSYEQYF
NA NA TRBV30 CAWSVNSYEQYF
TRBJ1-2 TRBD1 TRBV6-6 CATSAGTANYGYTF
TRBJ2-5 NA TRBV28 CASSLIPTRETQYF
TRBJ2-3 TRBD2 TRBV6-1 CASSVATSGKTDTQYF
TRBJ2-3 NA TRBV29-1 CSVDYPQATDTQYF
TRBJ2-2 TRBD1 TRBV10-3 CAISMTGSRNTGELFF
TRBJ1-3 NA TRBV18 CASSPSGGRGNTIYF
TRBJ2-7 TRBD1 TRBV18 CASSPQTGERVEQYF
TRBJ2-5 NA TRBV10-3 CAISVAGGETQYF
TRBJ1-5 NA TRBV18 CASSPIGDNQPQHF
TRBJ1-2 TRBD1 TRBV29-1 CSVEGTGGTNYGYTF
TRBJ1-4 TRBD1 TRBV7-2 CASSLVGQGASNEKLFF
TRBJ2-3 TRBD2 TRBV2 CASGGLARDTQYF
TRBJ2-1 NA TRBV5-6 CASSSPGLLAGRGNEQFF
TRBJ2-5 TRBD1 TRBV27 CASSGHTGETQYF
TRBJ2-3 TRBD2 TRBV7-9 CASSLMTSGATDTQYF
TRBJ2-6 NA TRBV5-1 CATRQTGGANVLTF
TRBJ2-5 TRBD2 TRBV29-1 CSVAPGGPGETQYF
TRBJ2-5 TRBD1 TRBV27 CASSPRPADRAKETQYF
TRBJ2-1 NA TRBV4-2 CASSQALSRTAYNEQFF
TRBJ2-7 NA TRBV15 CATSKTDLHEQYF
TRBJ1-2 NA TRBV6-5 CASKNNAANYGYTF
TRBJ2-1 TRBD1 TRBV6-6 CAGSSGTATNEQFF
TRBJ2-2 NA TRBV19 CASKRTSNTGELFF
TRBJ2-5 NA TRBV7-8 CASSIGETGTQDF
TRBJ2-3 NA TRBV7-9 CASSLAQATDTQYF
TRBJ1-3 NA TRBV15 CATSRDFFSGNTIYF
TRBJ2-7 NA TRBV5-4 CASSVSQGEQYF
NA NA TRBV6-5 CASSYEPWSEQYF
TRBJ2-1 TRBD1 TRBV2 CASGTGAQGNEQFF
TRBJ1-1 NA TRBV25-1 CASRQTGSGTEAFF
TRBJ1-2 TRBD1 TRBV30 CARYRGGYGYTF
TRBJ2-2 NA TRBV7-9 CASRRGLTGELFF
TRBJ2-1 TRBD1 TRBV7-2 CASSSGTGVEQFF
TRBJ2-7 TRBD2 TRBV4-1 CASSQGTGGPYEQYF
TRBJ2-3 TRBD2 TRBV5-4 CASSLRTSGFTDTQYF
TRBJ2-6 NA TRBV2 CASKPDTGANVLTF
TRBJ2-3 NA TRBV19 CASTGRYPSTDTQYF
TRBJ2-7 NA TRBV6-5 CASTLSTGVAYEQYF
TRBJ1-1 TRBD1 TRBV10-3 CAISSDRGPRGTEAFF
TRBJ2-1 NA TRBV7-6 CASKVPGRYNEQFF
TRBJ2-7 NA TRBV27 CASSLVARGFYEQYF
TRBJ1-6 NA TRBV14 CASSQATGTNLNF
TRBJ1-4 TRBD1 TRBV6-5 CASSYRQGERKLFF
TRBJ1-4 TRBD1 TRBV30 CAWSSGGRGEKLFF
TRBJ1-2 NA TRBV30 CAWSVGGDGYTF
NA NA TRBV28 CASGNRGWVYEQYF
TRBJ1-5 TRBD1 TRBV19 CASQDYFGGQGHRAGQPQHF
TRBJ2-7 TRBD1 TRBV4-1 CASSQGLPGQLSYEQYF
TRBJ2-6 TRBD2 TRBV7-9 CASSPGGSGANVLTF
TRBJ1-1 TRBD1 TRBV6-5 CASRRQGGTEAFF
TRBJ2-7 TRBD1 TRBV19 CASIPRDRGIPMVYEQYF
TRBJ1-3 TRBD1 TRBV2 CASSGTGAGNTIYF
TRBJ2-7 NA TRBV5-1 CASSFGTGLYYEQYF
TRBJ1-5 NA TRBV28 CASSVLNQPQHF
TRBJ1-2 NA TRBV4-3 CASSRTPRDTIYGYTF
TRBJ2-7 NA TRBV5-4 CASSQEQGVGEQYF
TRBJ1-1 NA TRBV2 CASSSRPRAHTEAFF